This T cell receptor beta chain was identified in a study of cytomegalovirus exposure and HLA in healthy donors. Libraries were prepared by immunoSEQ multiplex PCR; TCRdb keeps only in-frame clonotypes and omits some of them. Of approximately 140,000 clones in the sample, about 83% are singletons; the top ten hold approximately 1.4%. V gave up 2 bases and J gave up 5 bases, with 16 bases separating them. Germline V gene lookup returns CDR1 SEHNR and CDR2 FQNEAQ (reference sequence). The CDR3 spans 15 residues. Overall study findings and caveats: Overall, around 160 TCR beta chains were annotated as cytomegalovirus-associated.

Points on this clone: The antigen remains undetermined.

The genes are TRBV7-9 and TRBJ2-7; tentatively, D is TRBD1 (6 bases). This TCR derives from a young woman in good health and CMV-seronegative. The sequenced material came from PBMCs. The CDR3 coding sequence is TGTGCCAGCAGCTTACATGGGACAACCGGGGACGAGCAGTACTTC. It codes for CASSLHGTTGDEQYF.